Listed below are T cell receptor beta chains from one sample, sequenced in a study of Graves' ophthalmopathy and Graves' hyperthyroidism. TCRdb re-called the multiplex PCR reads with MiXCR, one entry per CDR3 protein. The data show around 520,000 distinct CDR3 sequences, 35% to 45% seen once. The sequenced sample consisted of peripheral blood or thyroid tissue (not recorded which). Receptor source: an adult man with Graves' hyperthyroidism. Both conserved end residues are part of each CDR3. The D gene is left open where the match is weak. Size tells how often a clone was seen (once, few, many) or the class of an expanded clone, and some rows leave it out.

clone_size: many; v_call: TRBV5-6; d_call: TRBD1; j_call: TRBJ1-2; cdr3_aa: CASSLGDRAGYTF; cdr3_nt: TGTGCCAGCAGCTTGGGGGACAGGGCTGGCTACACCTTC
clone_size: .; v_call: TRBV20-1; d_call: TRBD2; j_call: TRBJ2-5; cdr3_aa: CSASMVASGREGETQYF; cdr3_nt: TGTAGTGCTAGCATGGTTGCTAGCGGGAGGGAGGGAGAGACCCAGTACTTC
clone_size: many; v_call: TRBV20-1; d_call: .; j_call: TRBJ1-1; cdr3_aa: CSATLENTEAFF; cdr3_nt: TGCAGTGCCACCTTGGAGAACACTGAAGCTTTCTTT
clone_size: many; v_call: TRBV10-3; d_call: TRBD1; j_call: TRBJ2-7; cdr3_aa: CAISGGQGDYEQYF; cdr3_nt: TGTGCCATCAGTGGGGGACAGGGGGACTACGAGCAGTACTTC
clone_size: .; v_call: TRBV4-1; d_call: TRBD1; j_call: TRBJ1-1; cdr3_aa: CASSQDGTQGREAFF; cdr3_nt: TGCGCCAGCAGCCAAGATGGGACACAGGGGAGGGAAGCTTTCTTT
clone_size: many; v_call: TRBV28; d_call: .; j_call: TRBJ2-7; cdr3_aa: CASNKGNEQYF; cdr3_nt: TGTGCCAGCAACAAGGGTAACGAGCAGTACTTC
clone_size: few; v_call: TRBV10-3; d_call: TRBD2; j_call: TRBJ2-2; cdr3_aa: CAISGLAGTVNTGELFF; cdr3_nt: TGTGCCATCAGCGGACTAGCGGGAACTGTGAACACCGGGGAGCTGTTTTTT
clone_size: few; v_call: TRBV7-6; d_call: TRBD1; j_call: TRBJ1-4; cdr3_aa: CASSPPGQGANEKLFF; cdr3_nt: TGTGCCAGCTCACCACCGGGACAGGGAGCTAATGAAAAACTGTTTTTT
clone_size: .; v_call: TRBV5-1; d_call: .; j_call: TRBJ1-1; cdr3_aa: CASSLGPEGTEAFF; cdr3_nt: TGCGCCAGCAGCTTGGGCCCCGAAGGCACTGAAGCTTTCTTT
clone_size: .; v_call: TRBV3-1; d_call: TRBD2; j_call: TRBJ2-2; cdr3_aa: CASSKAGGPGELFF; cdr3_nt: TGTGCCAGCAGCAAAGCGGGGGGGCCCGGGGAGCTGTTTTTT
clone_size: many; v_call: TRBV11-2; d_call: TRBD1; j_call: TRBJ2-7; cdr3_aa: CASTPGQASSYEQYF; cdr3_nt: TGTGCCAGCACGCCCGGACAGGCGAGCTCCTACGAGCAGTACTTC
clone_size: .; v_call: TRBV7-9; d_call: .; j_call: TRBJ1-2; cdr3_aa: CASSPQGEGDGYTF; cdr3_nt: TGTGCCAGCAGCCCACAAGGAGAGGGGGATGGCTACACCTTC
clone_size: .; v_call: TRBV10-3; d_call: .; j_call: TRBJ1-2; cdr3_aa: CAISESGDRRYGYTF; cdr3_nt: TGTGCCATCAGTGAGTCTGGCGACCGCCGATATGGCTACACCTTC
clone_size: once; v_call: TRBV15; d_call: TRBD1; j_call: TRBJ2-5; cdr3_aa: CATSPGTGLETQYF; cdr3_nt: TGTGCCACCAGTCCCGGGACAGGGCTGGAGACCCAGTACTTC
clone_size: many; v_call: TRBV5-1; d_call: TRBD1; j_call: TRBJ2-5; cdr3_aa: CASSWGQGAWETQYF; cdr3_nt: TGCGCCAGCAGCTGGGGACAGGGGGCATGGGAGACCCAGTACTTC
clone_size: many; v_call: TRBV12-3/TRBV12-4; d_call: .; j_call: TRBJ1-1; cdr3_aa: CASSLGGVNTEAFF; cdr3_nt: TGTGCCAGCAGCTTAGGGGGAGTGAACACTGAAGCTTTCTTT
clone_size: .; v_call: TRBV4-1; d_call: .; j_call: TRBJ1-1; cdr3_aa: CASSQPGFPEAFF; cdr3_nt: TGCGCCAGCAGCCAACCGGGGTTTCCTGAAGCTTTCTTT
clone_size: .; v_call: TRBV7-2; d_call: .; j_call: TRBJ2-7; cdr3_aa: CASSYQGSPAYEQYF; cdr3_nt: TGTGCCAGCAGTTATCAGGGGTCACCAGCCTACGAGCAGTACTTC